This T cell receptor (beta chain) was identified during a study of CD8+CD57+ T cells in acquired aplastic anemia. This clonotype has only a few counts. Flow cytometry had shown expanded CD8+CD57+ cells in the patients chosen for sequencing. Researchers used genomic DNA as the template to profile TCR beta VDJ and CDR3. Using its own MiXCR run on the reads, TCRdb lists one record per CDR3 protein. Among roughly 150,000 distinct CDR3 sequences listed, approximately 51% were seen once. Germline CDR1 WSHSY, CDR2 SAAADI. CDR3 length: 17 residues. The V end lost 5 bases, the J end lost 1 base, and 20 bases lay between the germline ends.

This receptor was obtained from a human donor with aplastic anemia. Sequencing was done on a sample of sorted CD4+, CD8+, or CD8+CD57+ T cells (not recorded which) from PBMCs. The V call is TRBV10-2, the J call TRBJ1-1, with D perhaps TRBD1 (5 bases). The CDR3, as DNA: TGCGCCAGCAGTACTACAGGATGGGTGGGCGGGAACACTGAAGCTTTCTTT. This gives the protein CASSTTGWVGGNTEAFF.